Below are 23 T cell receptor beta chains sequenced from a single sample in a study of blood T cells in healthy people across ages. Alongside a J-beta primer mix, a sample-barcoded 5' primer served in a second PCR lasting about 7 to 11 cycles. TCRdb used MiXCR to reprocess the 5' RACE reads, holding one entry per CDR3 protein. The profile shows about 1.6 million distinct CDR3 sequences, about 31% of them singletons. The sample was blood. The receptors shown here come from a woman aged 30 to 39 in good health.

The chain employs TRBV12-3 or TRBV12-4 and TRBJ2-1; 9 nucleotides align to TRBD1. The CDR3 spans 14 residues. The J segment lost 8 bases and the V segment lost 6 bases, leaving 8 bases of the junction unmatched. This CDR3 is CASRARDRVYEQFF. CDR3 DNA sequence: TGTGCCAGCAGGGCTCGGGACAGGGTCTATGAGCAGTTCTTC.

Regarding this clonotype: This may be a read error, as it is one base from a much larger clone. CDR3 in amino acids: CASSLAAWTPIDTQYF. CDR3 sequence (DNA): TGTGCCAGCAGCTTAGCGGCTTGGACGCCTATAGATACGCAGTATTTT. This rearrangement joins TRBV7-8 to TRBJ2-3; D gene uncertain. The germline V gene has CDR1 SGHVS and CDR2 FQNEAQ. The CDR3 sequence is 16 residues long. V gave up 0 bases and J gave up 5 bases, with 15 bases separating them.

V and J are TRBV7-7 and TRBJ2-5; 10 bases are a match to TRBD2. The V segment lost 0 bases and the J segment 2 bases; nucleotides outside the gene matches: 6. This CDR3 has 17 amino acids. Germline V lookup: CDR1 SSHAT, CDR2 FNYEAQ (reference sequence). As DNA, the CDR3 is TGTGCCAGCAGCTTAGCACCTAGCGGGGGCATACAAGAGACCCAGTACTTC. Residues: CASSLAPSGGIQETQYF.

The chain joins TRBV11-2 to TRBJ2-1, with TRBD2 identical over 7 bases. The germline gives CDR1 SGHAT, CDR2 FQNNGV. The CDR3 extends over 15 amino acids. V was clipped by 2 bases and J by 3 bases; unmatched bases: 4. CDR3 bases: TGTGCCAGCAGCTTACGCGGGAGTTTCTACAATGAGCAGTTCTTC. The encoded protein is CASSLRGSFYNEQFF.

The V call is TRBV4-1, the J call TRBJ2-5; D is possibly TRBD2 (6 bases). This CDR3 has 15 amino acids. V lost 5 bases to trimming and J lost 7 bases, with 20 bases between them. Germline CDR1 MGHRA, CDR2 YSYEKL. Written as DNA, the CDR3 is TGCGCCAGCAGCAAACTAGGGACTCCGTTGGCGACCCAGTACTTC. It yields the protein CASSKLGTPLATQYF.

Only a few counts were recorded for this clonotype. The chain couples TRBV6-1 to TRBJ2-4; D possibly corresponds to TRBD1 (5 bases). Matching the DNA end better, TRBJ2-7 makes the J call doubtful. The CDR3 totals 15 residues. The germline V gene has CDR1 MNHNS and CDR2 SASEGT. DNA for the CDR3: TGTGCCAGCAGTGATTCAGGACAAACGTCTATCGAGCAGTACTTC. Residues: CASSDSGQTSIEQYF.

This sequence joins TRBV13 and TRBJ2-7, with a possible D match to TRBD2 (5 bases). Germline V lookup: CDR1 PRHDT, CDR2 FYEKMQ (reference sequence). The CDR3 consists of 16 residues. V shed 5 bases and J shed 6 bases, with 23 bases lying between them. This CDR3 reads CASSPTRAGLESEQYF. Here the CDR3 DNA reads TGTGCCAGCAGCCCCACCCGGGCGGGCTTGGAAAGCGAGCAGTACTTC.

This chain joins TRBV4-1 and TRBJ2-7; possible D gene TRBD1, 6 bases. The V end lost 3 bases, the J end lost 1 base, and 19 bases lay between the germline ends. This CDR3 comprises 17 residues. Germline V CDR1 and CDR2: MGHRA, YSYEKL. The CDR3, as DNA: TGCGCCAGCAGCCAGCGACTGACCCTAGGGGGTTCCTACGAGCAGTACTTC. This codes for CASSQRLTLGGSYEQYF.

This chain connects TRBV7-9 to TRBJ1-2; TRBD1 matches at 10 bases. Germline V lookup: CDR1 SEHNR, CDR2 FQNEAQ (reference sequence). Trimming cost V 5 bases and J 7 bases; bases outside gene matches: 7. This CDR3 spans 14 amino acids. CDR3 protein: CASSARQGAPGYTF. The CDR3 bases are TGTGCCAGCAGCGCCCGACAGGGGGCTCCTGGCTACACCTTC.

This clonotype appeared a single time. The chain is built from TRBV6-2 or TRBV6-3 and TRBJ2-6; 11 bases align to TRBD2. The V gene's germline CDR1 is MNHEY and CDR2 SVGEGT. This CDR3 contains 18 residues. Trimming took 6 bases from V and 6 from J; bases not matched to a gene: 13. DNA of the CDR3: TGTGCCAGCAGAAGGAATAGCGGGAGGGGCCAGGAGGCCAACGTCCTGACTTTC. Translating gives CASRRNSGRGQEANVLTF.

The genes are TRBV27 and TRBJ2-2, with D perhaps matching TRBD2 (5 bases). Germline V gives CDR1 MNHEY, CDR2 SMNVEV (reference sequence). Trimming took off 7 bases at V and 5 bases at J, with 11 bases between the two ends. The CDR3 covers 13 residues. CDR3 sequence reads: CASKFGVTGELFF. Written as DNA, the CDR3 is TGTGCCAGCAAGTTCGGGGTGACCGGGGAGCTGTTTTTT.

Of note for this clonotype: One junction end does not reproduce the germline sequence, and a read error may be involved. The V and J genes are TRBV28 and TRBJ2-7; 7 bases align to TRBD2. The CDR3 totals 13 residues. The V gene's germline CDR1 is MDHEN and CDR2 SYDVKM. CDR3 amino acids: CAGSLWEGNEQYF. In DNA form, the CDR3 reads TGTGCCGGCAGTTTATGGGAGGGGAACGAGCAGTACTTC.

This clonotype was seen a handful of times. The chain employs TRBV7-2 and TRBJ2-7; 11 bases line up with TRBD2. The trim removed 5 bases at V and 6 bases at J, leaving 9 bases unmatched. The CDR3 runs 15 residues. The germline gives CDR1 SGHTA, CDR2 FQGNSA. CDR3 nucleotides: TGTGCCAGCAGCGGTAGCGGGAGGGCCTTGTCCGAGCAGTACTTC. Residues: CASSGSGRALSEQYF.

This clonotype was seen many times. This chain links TRBV28 with TRBJ2-3; 9 nucleotides agree with TRBD2. Unmatched junction bases numbered 3, after V lost 4 bases and J lost 7 bases. CDR1 is MDHEN and CDR2 is SYDVKM in the germline V gene. This CDR3 has 13 amino acids. Here the CDR3 reads CASSYSGRNTQYF. CDR3 nucleotide sequence: TGTGCCAGCAGTTATAGCGGGAGAAATACGCAGTATTTT.

This clonotype has ten or more counts. The chain is built from TRBV29-1 and TRBJ1-1, with TRBD1 identical over 7 bases. Trimming took 0 bases from V and 2 from J; bases not matched to a gene: 15. CDR1 is SQVTM and CDR2 is ANQGSEA in the germline V gene. This CDR3 is built from 18 residues. In DNA, the CDR3 is TGCAGCGTTGAAGACAGGGGGATTACCACTTCCTTAAACACTGAAGCTTTCTTT. As protein: CSVEDRGITTSLNTEAFF.

J is TRBJ2-7 and V is TRBV25-1; D is possibly TRBD2 (6 bases). Germline V gene data show CDR1 as MGHDK and CDR2 as SYGVNS. The CDR3 spans 15 residues. Trimming pared 2 bases from V and 2 bases from J, leaving 13 bases between. This chain's CDR3 is CASSEQAGRTYEQYF. The CDR3 DNA is TGTGCCAGCAGTGAACAGGCAGGGAGGACCTACGAGCAGTACTTC.

The chain has TRBV12-3 or TRBV12-4 and TRBJ2-7; D is ambiguous. The CDR3 totals 14 residues. Trimming pared 6 bases from V and 0 bases from J, leaving 12 bases between. The CDR3 sequence: CASSLSDGSYEQYF. The CDR3 nucleotides are TGTGCCAGCAGCCTCTCGGACGGCTCCTACGAGCAGTACTTC.

This clonotype came up a few times. The chain links TRBV20-1 to TRBJ2-6; tentative D call: TRBD2 (5 bases). The germline V gene has CDR1 DFQATT and CDR2 SNEGSKA (reference sequence). Trimming pared 3 bases from V and 0 bases from J, leaving 6 bases between. CDR3 length: 14 residues. CDR3 coding DNA: TGCAGTGCTAGCGACTACTCTGGGGCCAACGTCCTGACTTTC. Translating gives CSASDYSGANVLTF.

The chain employs TRBV5-1 and TRBJ2-1; TRBD1 might be the D (5 bases). The CDR3 is made up of 14 amino acids. Trimming pared 0 bases from V and 5 bases from J, leaving 9 bases between. In germline, CDR1 is SGHRS, CDR2 YFSETQ. CDR3 in DNA: TGCGCCAGCAGCTTGGTTTCAGGGAACAATGAGCAGTTCTTC. It translates to CASSLVSGNNEQFF.

This clonotype was detected a few times. The chain combines TRBV7-3 with TRBJ2-3, with TRBD2 identical over 9 bases. CDR1 and CDR2 (germline): SGHTA, FQGTGA. The CDR3 is 18 residues long. Trimming cost V 4 bases and J 0 bases; bases outside gene matches: 11. The CDR3 reads CASSSQPASGASTDTQYF. The CDR3 DNA reads as TGTGCCAGCAGCTCCCAGCCGGCTAGCGGGGCTAGCACAGATACGCAGTATTTT.

V and J are TRBV3-1 and TRBJ2-1; no clear D. Germline assignment: CDR1 LGHDT and CDR2 YNNKEL (reference sequence). V was shortened by 4 bases and J by 8 bases, with 9 bases between the two germline ends. The CDR3 consists of 12 residues. The CDR3, as DNA: TGTGCCAGCAGCCTTATAGACCATGAGCAGTTCTTC. Protein: CASSLIDHEQFF.

The chain uses TRBV15 and TRBJ2-1, with D hard to call. CDR1 is LNHNV, CDR2 YYDKDF, per germline (reference sequence). The CDR3 consists of 11 residues. Between the trimmed V and J ends, which lost 1 base and 10 bases, there was a span of 5 bases. CDR3 amino acids: CATSRAGEQFF. CDR3 coding DNA: TGTGCCACCAGCAGAGCTGGCGAGCAGTTCTTC.

The chain is built from TRBV9 and TRBJ2-1; TRBD1 matches 10 bases. The germline CDR1 and CDR2 sequences are SGDLS and YYNGEE. This CDR3 has 20 amino acids. V dropped 4 bases and J dropped 1; count of bases not matched to a gene: 17. CDR3: CASSLSLPGQGSISYNEQFF. The CDR3 DNA follows: TGTGCCAGCAGCCTATCTTTACCGGGACAGGGGTCCATTTCCTACAATGAGCAGTTCTTC.